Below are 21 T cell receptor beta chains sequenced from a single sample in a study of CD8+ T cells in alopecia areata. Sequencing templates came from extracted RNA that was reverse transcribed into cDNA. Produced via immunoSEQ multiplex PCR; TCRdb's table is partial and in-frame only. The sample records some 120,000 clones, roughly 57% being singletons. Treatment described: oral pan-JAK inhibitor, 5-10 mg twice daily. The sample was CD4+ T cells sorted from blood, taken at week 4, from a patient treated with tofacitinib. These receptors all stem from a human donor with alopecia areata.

The CDR3 region has the DNA TGTGCCAGCAGCACGCGTCCCGGGCGGGGTTCGAGCTCCTACAATGAGCAGTTCTTC. This gives the protein CASSTRPGRGSSSYNEQFF. This chain links TRBV7-2 with TRBJ2-1; tentative D call: TRBD2 (6 bases). Germline lookup yields CDR1 SGHTA and CDR2 FQGNSA. The CDR3 totals 19 residues. Trimming cost V 5 bases and J 0 bases, with 23 bases left between them.

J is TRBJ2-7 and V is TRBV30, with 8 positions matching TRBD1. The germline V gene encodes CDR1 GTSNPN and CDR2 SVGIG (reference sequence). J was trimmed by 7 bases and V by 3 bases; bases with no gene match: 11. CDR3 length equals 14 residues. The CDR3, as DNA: TGTGCCTGGAGGTACCCCGGCAGGGGGCAAGAGCAGTACTTC. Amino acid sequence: CAWRYPGRGQEQYF.

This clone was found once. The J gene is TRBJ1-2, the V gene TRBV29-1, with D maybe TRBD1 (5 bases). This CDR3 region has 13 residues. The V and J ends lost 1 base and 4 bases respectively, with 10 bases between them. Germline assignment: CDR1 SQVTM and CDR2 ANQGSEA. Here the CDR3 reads CSVEAREVYGYTF. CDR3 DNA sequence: TGCAGCGTTGAAGCCAGGGAAGTCTATGGCTACACCTTC. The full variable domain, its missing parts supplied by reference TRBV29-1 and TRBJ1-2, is SAVISQKPSRDICQRGTSLTIQCQVDSQVTMMFWYRQQPGQSLTLIATANQGSEATYESGFVIDKFPISRPNLTFSTLTVSNMSPEDSSIYLCSVEAREVYGYTFGSGTRLTVV.

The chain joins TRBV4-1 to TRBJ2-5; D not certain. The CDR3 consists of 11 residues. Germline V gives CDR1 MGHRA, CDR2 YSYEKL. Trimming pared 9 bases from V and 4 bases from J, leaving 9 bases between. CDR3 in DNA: TGCGCCAGTCGTCTGGGAGAGACCCAGTACTTC. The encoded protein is CASRLGETQYF.

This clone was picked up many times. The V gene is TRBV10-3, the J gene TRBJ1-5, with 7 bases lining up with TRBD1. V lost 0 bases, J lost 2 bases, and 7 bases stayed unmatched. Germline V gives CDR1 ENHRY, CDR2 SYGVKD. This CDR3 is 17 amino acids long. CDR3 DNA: TGTGCCATCAGTGAGTCGGGAGTTACAGGGGGCAATCAGCCCCAGCATTTT. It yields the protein CAISESGVTGGNQPQHF.

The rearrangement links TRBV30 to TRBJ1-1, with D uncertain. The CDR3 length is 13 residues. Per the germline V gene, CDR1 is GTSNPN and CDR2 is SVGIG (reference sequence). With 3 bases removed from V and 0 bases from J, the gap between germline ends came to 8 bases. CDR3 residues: CAWRQSMNTEAFF. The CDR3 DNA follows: TGTGCCTGGAGACAGAGCATGAACACTGAAGCTTTCTTT.

The CDR3 nucleotides read TGTGCCAGCAGTTACTCCGACGGCTCCTACGAGCAGTACTTC. Amino acid sequence: CASSYSDGSYEQYF. This rearrangement joins TRBV6-5 to TRBJ2-7; D call uncertain. The CDR3 runs 14 residues. The germline V gene encodes CDR1 MNHEY and CDR2 SVGAGI. Between the trimmed V and J ends, which lost 0 bases and 0 bases, there was a span of 6 bases.

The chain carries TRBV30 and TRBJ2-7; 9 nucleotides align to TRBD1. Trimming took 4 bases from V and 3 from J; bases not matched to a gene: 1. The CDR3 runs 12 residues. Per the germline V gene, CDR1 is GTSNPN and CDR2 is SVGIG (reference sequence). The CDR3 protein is CAWMGQGYEQYF. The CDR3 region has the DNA TGTGCCTGGATGGGACAGGGCTACGAGCAGTACTTC.

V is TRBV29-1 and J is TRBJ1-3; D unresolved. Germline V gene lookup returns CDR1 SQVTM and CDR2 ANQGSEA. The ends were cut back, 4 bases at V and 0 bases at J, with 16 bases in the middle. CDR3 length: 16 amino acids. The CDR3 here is CSVVMTGKPSGNTIYF. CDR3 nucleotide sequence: TGCAGCGTTGTAATGACCGGGAAACCCTCTGGAAACACCATATATTTT.

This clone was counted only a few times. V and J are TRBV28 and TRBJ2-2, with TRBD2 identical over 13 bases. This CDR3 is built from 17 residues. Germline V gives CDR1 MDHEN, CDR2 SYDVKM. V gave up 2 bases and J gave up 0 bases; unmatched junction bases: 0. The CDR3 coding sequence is TGTGCCAGCAGTTTAGGGACTAGCGGGACGAACACCGGGGAGCTGTTTTTT. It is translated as CASSLGTSGTNTGELFF.

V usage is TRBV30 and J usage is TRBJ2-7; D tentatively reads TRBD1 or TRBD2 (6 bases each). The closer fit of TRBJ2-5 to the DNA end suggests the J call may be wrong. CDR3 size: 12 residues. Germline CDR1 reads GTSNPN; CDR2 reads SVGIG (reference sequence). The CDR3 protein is CAWRPEGGTQYF. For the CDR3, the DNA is TGTGCCTGGAGACCCGAGGGGGGGACCCAGTACTTC.

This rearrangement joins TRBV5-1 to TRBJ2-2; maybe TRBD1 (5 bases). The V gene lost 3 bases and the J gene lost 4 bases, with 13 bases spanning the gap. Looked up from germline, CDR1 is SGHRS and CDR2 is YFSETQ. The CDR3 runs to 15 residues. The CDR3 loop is CASSSQGARTGELFF. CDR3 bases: TGCGCCAGCAGCTCCCAAGGGGCCCGCACCGGGGAGCTGTTTTTT. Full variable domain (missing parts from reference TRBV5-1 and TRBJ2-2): KAGVTQTPRYLIKTRGQQVTLSCSPISGHRSVSWYQQTPGQGLQFLFEYFSETQRNKGNFPGRFSGRQFSNSRSEMNVSTLELGDSALYLCASSSQGARTGELFFGEGSRLTVL.

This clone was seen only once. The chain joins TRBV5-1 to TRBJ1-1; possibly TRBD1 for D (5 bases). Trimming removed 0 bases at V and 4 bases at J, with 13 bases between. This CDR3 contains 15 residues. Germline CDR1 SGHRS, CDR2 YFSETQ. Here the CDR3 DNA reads TGCGCCAGCAGCTTGGCCGTTTTGGGGGGCACTGAAGCTTTCTTT. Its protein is CASSLAVLGGTEAFF.

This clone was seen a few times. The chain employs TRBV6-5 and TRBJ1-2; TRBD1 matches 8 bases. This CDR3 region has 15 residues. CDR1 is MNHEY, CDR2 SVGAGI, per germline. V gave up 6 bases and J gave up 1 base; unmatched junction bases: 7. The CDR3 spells CASSPGQGLNYGYTF. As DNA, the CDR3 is TGTGCCAGCAGCCCTGGACAGGGCCTTAACTATGGCTACACCTTC.

CDR3 loop: CASSIGQGGGTQYF. The CDR3 nucleotides read TGCGCCAGCAGCATCGGACAGGGCGGGGGGACCCAGTACTTC. V and J are TRBV5-1 and TRBJ2-5, with a tentative D call TRBD1 (8 bases). CDR1 is SGHRS, CDR2 YFSETQ, per germline. The CDR3 extends over 14 amino acids. V dropped 4 bases and J dropped 7 bases, with 17 bases sitting between them. Supplemented by reference TRBV5-1 and TRBJ2-5, the full variable domain reads KAGVTQTPRYLIKTRGQQVTLSCSPISGHRSVSWYQQTPGQGLQFLFEYFSETQRNKGNFPGRFSGRQFSNSRSEMNVSTLELGDSALYLCASSIGQGGGTQYFGPGTRLLVL.

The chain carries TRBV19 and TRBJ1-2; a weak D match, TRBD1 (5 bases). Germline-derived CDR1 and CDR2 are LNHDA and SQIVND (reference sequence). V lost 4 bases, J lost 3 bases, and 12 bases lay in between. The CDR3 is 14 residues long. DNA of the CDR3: TGTGCCAGTAGTACCGGGACGCTTTACTATGGCTACACCTTC. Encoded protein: CASSTGTLYYGYTF.

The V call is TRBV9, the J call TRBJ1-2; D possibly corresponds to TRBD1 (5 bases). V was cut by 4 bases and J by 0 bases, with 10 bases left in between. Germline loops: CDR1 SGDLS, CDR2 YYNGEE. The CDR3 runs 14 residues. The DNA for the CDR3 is TGTGCCAGCAGCCGAGGGACCTCTAACTATGGCTACACCTTC. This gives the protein CASSRGTSNYGYTF.

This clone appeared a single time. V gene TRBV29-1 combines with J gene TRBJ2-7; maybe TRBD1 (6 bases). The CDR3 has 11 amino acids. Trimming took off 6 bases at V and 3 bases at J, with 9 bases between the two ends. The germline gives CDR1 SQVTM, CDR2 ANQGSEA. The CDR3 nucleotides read TGCAGCGTGGGACACAACTACGAGCAGTACTTC. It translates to CSVGHNYEQYF.

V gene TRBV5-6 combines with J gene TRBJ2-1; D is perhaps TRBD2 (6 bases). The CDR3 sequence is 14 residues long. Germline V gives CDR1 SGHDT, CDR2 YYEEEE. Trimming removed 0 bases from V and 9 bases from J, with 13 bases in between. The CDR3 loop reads CASSLGPGDGEQFF. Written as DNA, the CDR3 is TGTGCCAGCAGCTTGGGGCCGGGGGACGGTGAGCAGTTCTTC.

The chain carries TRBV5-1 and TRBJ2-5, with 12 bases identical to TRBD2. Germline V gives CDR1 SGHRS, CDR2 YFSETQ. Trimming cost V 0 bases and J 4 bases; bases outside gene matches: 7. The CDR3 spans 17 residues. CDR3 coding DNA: TGCGCCAGCAGCTTGGCCCTCACTAGCGGGGGGCGAGAGACCCAGTACTTC. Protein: CASSLALTSGGRETQYF. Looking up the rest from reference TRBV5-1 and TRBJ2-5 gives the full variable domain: KAGVTQTPRYLIKTRGQQVTLSCSPISGHRSVSWYQQTPGQGLQFLFEYFSETQRNKGNFPGRFSGRQFSNSRSEMNVSTLELGDSALYLCASSLALTSGGRETQYFGPGTRLLVL.

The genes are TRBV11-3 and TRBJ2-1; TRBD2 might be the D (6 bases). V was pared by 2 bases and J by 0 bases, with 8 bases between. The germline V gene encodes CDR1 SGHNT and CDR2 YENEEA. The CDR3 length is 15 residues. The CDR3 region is CASSLSSVSYNEQFF. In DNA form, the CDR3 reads TGTGCCAGCAGCTTATCTAGCGTCTCCTACAATGAGCAGTTCTTC.